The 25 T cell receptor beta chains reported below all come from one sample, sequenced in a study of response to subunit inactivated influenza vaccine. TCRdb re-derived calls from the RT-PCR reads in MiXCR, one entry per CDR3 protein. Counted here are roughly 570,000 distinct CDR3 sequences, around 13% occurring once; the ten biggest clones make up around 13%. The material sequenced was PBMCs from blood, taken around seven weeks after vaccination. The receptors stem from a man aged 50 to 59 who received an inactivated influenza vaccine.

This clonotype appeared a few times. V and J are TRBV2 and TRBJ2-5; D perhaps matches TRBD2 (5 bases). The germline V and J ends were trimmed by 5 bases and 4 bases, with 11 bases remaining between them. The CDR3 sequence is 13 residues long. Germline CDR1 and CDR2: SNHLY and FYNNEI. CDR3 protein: CASSQEARETQYF. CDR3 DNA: TGTGCCAGCAGTCAGGAGGCTAGAGAGACCCAGTACTTC.

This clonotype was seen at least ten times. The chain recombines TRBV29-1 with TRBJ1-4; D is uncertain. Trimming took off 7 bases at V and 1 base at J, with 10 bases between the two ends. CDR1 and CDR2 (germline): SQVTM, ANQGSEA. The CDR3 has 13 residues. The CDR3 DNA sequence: TGCAGCGCCCGGACCGGAACTAATGAAAAACTGTTTTTT. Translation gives CSARTGTNEKLFF.

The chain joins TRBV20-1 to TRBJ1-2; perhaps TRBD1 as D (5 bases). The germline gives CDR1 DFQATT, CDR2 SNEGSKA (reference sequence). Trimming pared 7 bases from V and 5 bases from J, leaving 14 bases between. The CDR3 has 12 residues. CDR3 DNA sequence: TGCAGTGAGGGGTCGCGGACTTATGGCTACACCTTC. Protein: CSEGSRTYGYTF.

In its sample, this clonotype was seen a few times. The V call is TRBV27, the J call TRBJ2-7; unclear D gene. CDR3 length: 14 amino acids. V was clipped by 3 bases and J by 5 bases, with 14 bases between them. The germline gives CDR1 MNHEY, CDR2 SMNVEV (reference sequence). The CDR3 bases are TGTGCCAGCAGTTTGTCTTGGGGATACGACGAGCAGTACTTC. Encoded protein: CASSLSWGYDEQYF.

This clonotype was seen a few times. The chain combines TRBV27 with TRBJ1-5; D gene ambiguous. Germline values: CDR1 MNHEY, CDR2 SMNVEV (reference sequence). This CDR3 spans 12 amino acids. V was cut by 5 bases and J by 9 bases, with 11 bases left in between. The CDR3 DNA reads TGTGCCAGCAGTCCGGTCGGTCGGCCCCAGCATTTT. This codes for CASSPVGRPQHF.

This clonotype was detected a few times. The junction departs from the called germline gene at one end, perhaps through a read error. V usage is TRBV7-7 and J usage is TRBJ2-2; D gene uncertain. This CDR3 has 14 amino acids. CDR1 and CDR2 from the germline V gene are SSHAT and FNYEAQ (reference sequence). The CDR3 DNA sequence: TGTGCTAGCAGCTTAACGGAGAGAACCGGGGAGCTGTTTTTT. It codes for CASSLTERTGELFF.

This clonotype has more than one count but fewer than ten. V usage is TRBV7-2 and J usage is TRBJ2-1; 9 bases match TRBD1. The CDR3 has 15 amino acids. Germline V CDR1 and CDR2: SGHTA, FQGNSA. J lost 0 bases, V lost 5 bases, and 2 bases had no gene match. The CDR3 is CASSKQGASYNEQFF. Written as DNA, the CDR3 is TGTGCCAGCAGCAAACAGGGGGCCTCCTACAATGAGCAGTTCTTC.

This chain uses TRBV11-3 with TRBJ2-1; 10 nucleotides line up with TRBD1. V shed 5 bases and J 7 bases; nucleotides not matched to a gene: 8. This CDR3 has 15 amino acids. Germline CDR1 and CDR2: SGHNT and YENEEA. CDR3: CASSPPGQGRNEQFF. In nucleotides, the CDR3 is TGTGCCAGCAGCCCTCCGGGACAGGGGCGAAATGAGCAGTTCTTC.

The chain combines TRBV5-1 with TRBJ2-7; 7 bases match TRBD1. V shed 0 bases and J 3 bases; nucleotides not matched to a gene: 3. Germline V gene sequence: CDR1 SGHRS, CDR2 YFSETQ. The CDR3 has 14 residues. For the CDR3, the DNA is TGCGCCAGCAGCTTGGAGGGACAGCTCTACGAGCAGTACTTC. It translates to CASSLEGQLYEQYF. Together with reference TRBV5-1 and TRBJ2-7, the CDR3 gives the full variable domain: KAGVTQTPRYLIKTRGQQVTLSCSPISGHRSVSWYQQTPGQGLQFLFEYFSETQRNKGNFPGRFSGRQFSNSRSEMNVSTLELGDSALYLCASSLEGQLYEQYFGPGTRLTVT.

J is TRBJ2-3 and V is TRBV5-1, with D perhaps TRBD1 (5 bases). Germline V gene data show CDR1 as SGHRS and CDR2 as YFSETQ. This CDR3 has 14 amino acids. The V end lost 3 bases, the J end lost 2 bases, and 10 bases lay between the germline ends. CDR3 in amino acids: CASSSDRNTDTQYF. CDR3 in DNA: TGCGCCAGCAGCTCAGACAGAAACACAGATACGCAGTATTTT.

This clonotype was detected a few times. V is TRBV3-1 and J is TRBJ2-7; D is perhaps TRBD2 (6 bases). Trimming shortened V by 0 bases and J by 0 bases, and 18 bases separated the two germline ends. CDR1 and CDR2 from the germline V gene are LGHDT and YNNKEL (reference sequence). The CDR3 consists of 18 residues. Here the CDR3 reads CASSQDWVGGILSYEQYF. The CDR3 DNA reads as TGTGCCAGCAGCCAAGATTGGGTAGGAGGGATCCTCTCCTACGAGCAGTACTTC.

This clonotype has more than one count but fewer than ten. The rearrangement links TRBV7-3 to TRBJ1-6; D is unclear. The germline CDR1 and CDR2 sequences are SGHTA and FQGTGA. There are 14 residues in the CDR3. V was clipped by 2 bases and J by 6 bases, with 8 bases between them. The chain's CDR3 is CASSLDASNSPLHF. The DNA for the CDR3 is TGTGCCAGCAGCTTAGATGCCAGTAATTCACCCCTCCACTTT. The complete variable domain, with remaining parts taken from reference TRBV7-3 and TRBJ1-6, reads GAGVSQTPSNKVTEKGKYVELRCDPISGHTALYWYRQSLGQGPEFLIYFQGTGAADDSGLPNDRFFAVRPEGSVSTLKIQRTERGDSAVYLCASSLDASNSPLHFGNGTRLTVT.

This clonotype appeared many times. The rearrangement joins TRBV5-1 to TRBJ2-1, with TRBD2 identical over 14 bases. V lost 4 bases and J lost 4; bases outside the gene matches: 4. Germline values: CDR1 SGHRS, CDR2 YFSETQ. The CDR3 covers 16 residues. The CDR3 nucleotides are TGCGCCAGCAGCCCGGGACTAGCGGGAGATTACAATGAGCAGTTCTTC. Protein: CASSPGLAGDYNEQFF.

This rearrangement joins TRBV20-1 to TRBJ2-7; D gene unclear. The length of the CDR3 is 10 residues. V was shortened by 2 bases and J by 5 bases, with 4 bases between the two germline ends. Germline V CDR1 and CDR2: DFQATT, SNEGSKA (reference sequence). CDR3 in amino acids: CSARIDEQYF. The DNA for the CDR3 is TGCAGTGCTAGAATAGACGAGCAGTACTTC.

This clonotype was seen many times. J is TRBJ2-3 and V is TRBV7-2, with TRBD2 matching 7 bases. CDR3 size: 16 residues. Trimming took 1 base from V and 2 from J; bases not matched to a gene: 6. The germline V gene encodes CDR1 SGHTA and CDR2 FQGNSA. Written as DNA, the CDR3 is TGTGCCAGCAGCTTAGGGACTAGTTGGAACACAGATACGCAGTATTTT. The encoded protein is CASSLGTSWNTDTQYF.

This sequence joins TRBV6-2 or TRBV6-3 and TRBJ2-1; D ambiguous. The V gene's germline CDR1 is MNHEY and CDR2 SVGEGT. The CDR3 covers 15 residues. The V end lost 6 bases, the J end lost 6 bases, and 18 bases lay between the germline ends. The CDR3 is CASRRDGPFFNEQFF. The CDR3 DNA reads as TGTGCCAGCAGACGCGACGGACCCTTTTTCAATGAGCAGTTCTTC.

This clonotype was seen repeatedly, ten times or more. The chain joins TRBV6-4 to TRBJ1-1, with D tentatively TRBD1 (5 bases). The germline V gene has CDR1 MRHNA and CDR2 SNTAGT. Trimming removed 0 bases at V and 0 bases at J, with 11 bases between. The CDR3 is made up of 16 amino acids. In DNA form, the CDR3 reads TGTGCCAGCAGTGACTCGGGCAGGGCTCTGAACACTGAAGCTTTCTTT. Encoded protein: CASSDSGRALNTEAFF.

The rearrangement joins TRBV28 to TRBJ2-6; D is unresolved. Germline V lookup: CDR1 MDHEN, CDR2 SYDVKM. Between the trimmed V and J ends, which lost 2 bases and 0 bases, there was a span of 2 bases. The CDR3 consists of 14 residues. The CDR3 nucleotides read TGTGCCAGCAGTTTACTCTCTGGGGCCAACGTCCTGACTTTC. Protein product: CASSLLSGANVLTF.

The CDR3 region is CASGSRTTEQFF. The CDR3 nucleotides are TGTGCCAGCGGATCTAGGACCACTGAGCAGTTCTTC. The J gene is TRBJ2-1, the V gene TRBV28, with D unresolved. Germline loops: CDR1 MDHEN, CDR2 SYDVKM. This CDR3 is built from 12 residues. Trimming removed 8 bases at V and 9 bases at J, with 14 bases between.

DNA for the CDR3: TGCAGTGCTAGAGGAAGACTAGCGGGGAAAGATACGCAGTATTTT. Translating gives CSARGRLAGKDTQYF. V and J are TRBV20-1 and TRBJ2-3; 11 bases are shared with TRBD2. Germline assignment: CDR1 DFQATT and CDR2 SNEGSKA (reference sequence). The CDR3 consists of 15 residues. V dropped 1 base and J dropped 5; count of bases not matched to a gene: 5.

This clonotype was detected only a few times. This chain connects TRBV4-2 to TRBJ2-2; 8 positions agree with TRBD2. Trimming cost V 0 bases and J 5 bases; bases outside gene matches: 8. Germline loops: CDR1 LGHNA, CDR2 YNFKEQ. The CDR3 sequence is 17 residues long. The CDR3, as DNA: TGTGCCAGCAGCCAAGAAGCAACTAGCGGAGAGACCGGGGAGCTGTTTTTT. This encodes CASSQEATSGETGELFF.

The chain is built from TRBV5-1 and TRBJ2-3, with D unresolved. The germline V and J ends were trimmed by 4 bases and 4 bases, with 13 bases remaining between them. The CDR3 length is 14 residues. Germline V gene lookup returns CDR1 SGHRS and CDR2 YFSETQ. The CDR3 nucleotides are TGCGCCAGCAGCGACGACCGGGCCTCAGATACGCAGTATTTT. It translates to CASSDDRASDTQYF.

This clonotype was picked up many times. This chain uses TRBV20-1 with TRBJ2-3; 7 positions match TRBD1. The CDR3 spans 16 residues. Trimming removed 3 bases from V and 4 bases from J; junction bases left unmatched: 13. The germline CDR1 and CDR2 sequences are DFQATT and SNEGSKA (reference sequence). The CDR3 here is CSASSQWGTASDTQYF. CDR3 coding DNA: TGCAGTGCTAGTTCCCAATGGGGGACAGCCTCAGATACGCAGTATTTT.

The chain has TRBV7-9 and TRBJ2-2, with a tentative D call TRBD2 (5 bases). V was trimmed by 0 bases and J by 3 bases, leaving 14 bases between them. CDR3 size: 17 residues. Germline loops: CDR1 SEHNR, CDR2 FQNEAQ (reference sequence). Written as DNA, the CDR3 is TGTGCCAGCAGCTTAGCGAGGTTGGGGAGAGACACCGGGGAGCTGTTTTTT. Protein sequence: CASSLARLGRDTGELFF.

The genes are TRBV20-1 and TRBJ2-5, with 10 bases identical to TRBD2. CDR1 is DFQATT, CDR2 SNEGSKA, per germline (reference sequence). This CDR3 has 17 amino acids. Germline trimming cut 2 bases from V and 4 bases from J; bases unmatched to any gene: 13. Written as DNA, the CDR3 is TGCAGTGCTAGATCGGGAGGGCCTAGCGGGGGAAGAGAGACCCAGTACTTC. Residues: CSARSGGPSGGRETQYF.